Listed below are T cell receptor beta chains from one sample, sequenced in a study of cytomegalovirus exposure and HLA in healthy donors. Assay used: immunoSEQ multiplex PCR; TCRdb lists only in-frame clones, some missing. Counted here are 100,000 to 120,000 clones, 12% to 15% occurring once; the ten biggest clones make up around 0.83%. The sample taken for sequencing was PBMCs. These receptors were obtained from a female donor in good health and CMV-seronegative. The CDR3 runs from the conserved cysteine through the conserved F or W. The listing skips clone size in some rows; elsewhere it reads once, few, many or a size class.

V: TRBV30; size: few; CDR3: CAWSIGGPGELFF
V: TRBV5-6; size: NA; CDR3: CASSLFWSGQPGGLFF
V: TRBV5-6; size: NA; CDR3: CASSPGGGRGLIQYF
V: TRBV6-5; size: NA; CDR3: CASSYGGGGQRETQYF
V: TRBV7-2; size: few; CDR3: CASSPGRGNSPLHF
V: TRBV29-1; size: few; CDR3: CSVTSGQETQYF
V: TRBV29-1; size: NA; CDR3: CSVDWRGGLRRTQYF
V: TRBV28; size: NA; CDR3: CASSRQGTKGEQYF
V: TRBV6-5; size: few; CDR3: CASSTTSEAFF
V: TRBV4-3; size: few; CDR3: CASSQDLLQGKGSNTEAFF
V: TRBV7-4; size: NA; CDR3: CASTHPPRDNPYEQYF
V: TRBV4-3; size: NA; CDR3: CASSQDQPGQFNEQFF
V: TRBV21-1; size: NA; CDR3: CASSASGRIGANVLTF
V: TRBV29-1; size: few; CDR3: CSGRQGGSYEQYF
V: TRBV14; size: NA; CDR3: CASSQGWDRAYGYTF
V: TRBV7-8; size: NA; CDR3: CASSSPYRVKYTEAFF
V: TRBV28; size: few; CDR3: CASSRTGGAGYTF
V: TRBV4-1; size: NA; CDR3: CASMTVNTGELFF
V: TRBV28; size: few; CDR3: CASTSRRQGPRNEKLFF
V: TRBV9; size: NA; CDR3: CASSDNRVQNSPLHF
V: TRBV29-1; size: few; CDR3: CSVPGQYGYTF
V: TRBV6-6; size: few; CDR3: CASRKQGDGYTF
V: TRBV7-2; size: few; CDR3: CASSLGVRSGLFF
V: TRBV27; size: few; CDR3: CASSGGGLKNSPLHF
V: TRBV29-1; size: NA; CDR3: CSVTTLEAFF
V: TRBV5-6; size: NA; CDR3: CASSLGQESYEQYF
V: TRBV29-1; size: few; CDR3: CSVERTALQETQYF
V: TRBV6-1; size: few; CDR3: CAAKRENSNQPQHF
V: TRBV5-6; size: NA; CDR3: CASSLEGQGPSYEQYF
V: TRBV4-3; size: NA; CDR3: CASSQRTGGLNEQFF
V: TRBV4-3; size: NA; CDR3: CASSPWIASTNEKLFF
V: TRBV5-4; size: few; CDR3: CASSGFWASGDYEQYF
V: TRBV15; size: few; CDR3: CATSRDLGHLMDEQYF
V: TRBV14; size: NA; CDR3: CASSQVGVGELFF
V: TRBV18; size: NA; CDR3: CASSPPGGYTEAFF
V: TRBV21-1; size: few; CDR3: CAGSWTGPPNSCQPQHF
V: TRBV7-6; size: NA; CDR3: CASSHDRGGGYTF
V: TRBV5-1; size: NA; CDR3: CASSREGDRAQPQHF
V: TRBV6-1; size: NA; CDR3: CASSELATDTQYF
V: TRBV29-1; size: NA; CDR3: CSVRDSTKYGYTF
V: TRBV5-1; size: few; CDR3: CASSLGGLEQYF
V: TRBV7-9; size: NA; CDR3: CASSLGWGQGSRGANVLTF
V: TRBV30; size: few; CDR3: CAWSVSAYEQYF
V: TRBV29-1; size: NA; CDR3: CSVEFPYRRANTEAFF
V: TRBV11-2; size: few; CDR3: CASSSRLAREQFF
V: TRBV27; size: NA; CDR3: CASSLQGFMETQYF
V: TRBV4-3; size: few; CDR3: CASSQDGTGRIPQHF
V: TRBV29-1; size: NA; CDR3: CSVAVTGTYEQYF
V: TRBV15; size: few; CDR3: CATSPTSTDTQYF
V: TRBV7-6; size: NA; CDR3: CASSPTSGGFSSYNEQFF
V: TRBV7-9; size: few; CDR3: CASSSHTGEQYF
V: TRBV5-6; size: few; CDR3: CASSPRRSGGSTYNEQFF